Shown below are 30 T cell receptor beta chains from a single sample sequenced in a study of shared clonotypes between healthy human individuals. Terminally differentiated effector memory CD45RA+ cells were excluded from the naive CD8 cells, which were CD45RO-negative and positively selected for CCR7. Produced via immunoSEQ multiplex PCR; TCRdb's table is partial and in-frame only. The sample records millions of clones, over 85% being singletons. The sample taken for sequencing was naive CD8+ T cells sorted from blood. The receptors derive from a young man in good health.

Regarding this clone: Within the sample, other DNA sequences also encode this same CDR3. The CDR3 sequence is CAWSVQGVEQYF. The CDR3 region has the DNA TGTGCCTGGAGCGTCCAGGGGGTTGAGCAGTACTTC. The V and J genes are TRBV30 and TRBJ2-7; 7 positions agree with TRBD1. V shed 3 bases, J shed 7 bases, and the junction held 6 bases outside the gene matches. Germline CDR1 and CDR2: GTSNPN and SVGIG (reference sequence). CDR3 length: 12 residues.

This clone has only one observation. V and J are TRBV5-6 and TRBJ1-2, with D uncertain. The V and J ends lost 4 bases and 1 base respectively, with 14 bases between them. Germline V lookup: CDR1 SGHDT, CDR2 YYEEEE. This CDR3 spans 15 amino acids. The CDR3 DNA is TGTGCCAGCAGCGTCGGATTTGATGATAACTATGGCTACACCTTC. This codes for CASSVGFDDNYGYTF.

This sequence joins TRBV9 and TRBJ2-1; 10 bases are shared with TRBD2. The germline V gene encodes CDR1 SGDLS and CDR2 YYNGEE. J gave up 6 bases and V 4 bases, and 7 bases lay outside the gene matches. The length of the CDR3 is 15 residues. The CDR3 DNA reads as TGTGCCAGCAGCTATAGCGGGAGGCCGAGCAATGAGCAGTTCTTC. Translated: CASSYSGRPSNEQFF.

In the case of this clone: Distinct nucleotide sequences in the sample also encode this CDR3. The V and J genes are TRBV29-1 and TRBJ2-7; D is ambiguous. The CDR3 covers 12 residues. V dropped 3 bases and J dropped 2 bases, with 8 bases sitting between them. Germline lookup yields CDR1 SQVTM and CDR2 ANQGSEA. The CDR3 reads CSVDPGTYEQYF. The CDR3 DNA reads as TGCAGCGTTGATCCCGGAACCTACGAGCAGTACTTC.

The rearrangement links TRBV5-4 to TRBJ2-7; 7 bases agree with TRBD2. CDR3 length: 12 amino acids. The V gene's germline CDR1 is SGHNT and CDR2 YYREEE (reference sequence). V lost 0 bases to trimming and J lost 11 bases; unmatched junction nucleotides: 5. The CDR3 coding sequence is TGTGCCAGCAGCTTGGAAGCGGGGTTGGAGTACTTC. This translates into CASSLEAGLEYF.

The chain joins TRBV7-8 to TRBJ1-6; D call uncertain. The germline V gene has CDR1 SGHVS and CDR2 FQNEAQ. There are 16 residues in the CDR3. Trimming stripped 2 bases from V and 3 bases from J, with 11 bases between. CDR3 coding DNA: TGTGCCAGCAGCTTAACTATAGGGATCTATAATTCACCCCTCCACTTT. Translating it yields CASSLTIGIYNSPLHF.

In this sample, this clone turned up once. The chain combines TRBV4-1 with TRBJ2-7; 10 positions match TRBD2. V was clipped by 0 bases and J by 2 bases; unmatched bases: 1. Germline V CDR1 and CDR2: MGHRA, YSYEKL. This CDR3 is 15 amino acids long. CDR3 sequence (DNA): TGCGCCAGCAGCCAAGATGGGACTAGCGCCTACGAGCAGTACTTC. The encoded protein is CASSQDGTSAYEQYF.

V usage is TRBV6-6 and J usage is TRBJ1-2, with D hard to call. Germline CDR1 is MNHNY and CDR2 is SVGAGI (reference sequence). V lost 6 bases to trimming and J lost 2 bases, with 10 bases between them. CDR3 size: 13 residues. This CDR3 reads CASSTEGNYGYTF. The CDR3 nucleotides are TGTGCCAGCAGCACCGAAGGCAACTATGGCTACACCTTC.

V gene TRBV9 combines with J gene TRBJ2-5; TRBD2 might be the D (6 bases). The CDR3 has 14 residues. Trimming pared 4 bases from V and 1 base from J, leaving 11 bases between. Per germline, CDR1 SGDLS and CDR2 YYNGEE. The CDR3 is CASSHYGGQETQYF. The CDR3 DNA reads as TGTGCCAGCAGCCATTACGGGGGCCAAGAGACCCAGTACTTC.

The chain is built from TRBV27 and TRBJ2-7; the D call may be TRBD1 or TRBD2 (6 bases each). The V end was cut by 8 bases, the J end by 6 bases, with 20 bases between. This CDR3 has 14 residues. Germline V lookup: CDR1 MNHEY, CDR2 SMNVEV (reference sequence). CDR3 coding DNA: TGTGCCAGCTTACCCCCGGGGGCCGGGGGCGAGCAGTACTTC. Translated, it gives CASLPPGAGGEQYF.

This clone was detected once. This sequence joins TRBV7-2 and TRBJ2-7, with 7 bases lining up with TRBD2. Germline V gene sequence: CDR1 SGHTA, CDR2 FQGNSA. CDR3 length equals 14 residues. V lost 2 bases and J lost 4; bases outside the gene matches: 5. The CDR3 loop reads CASSLTGLSYEQYF. The CDR3 region has the DNA TGTGCCAGCAGCTTAACGGGACTATCTTACGAGCAGTACTTC.

The V call is TRBV13, the J call TRBJ2-3; D is unresolved. Looked up from germline, CDR1 is PRHDT and CDR2 is FYEKMQ (reference sequence). V lost 5 bases and J lost 2, with 17 bases in between. This CDR3 spans 16 amino acids. CDR3 protein: CASSRRVQIITDTQYF. CDR3 in DNA: TGTGCCAGCAGCAGAAGGGTGCAAATTATCACAGATACGCAGTATTTT.

The chain joins TRBV7-6 to TRBJ1-2; D gene uncertain. Trimming shortened V by 5 bases and J by 8 bases, and 12 bases separated the two germline ends. The V gene's germline CDR1 is SGHVS and CDR2 FNYEAQ. This CDR3 comprises 12 residues. CDR3 DNA: TGTGCCAGCAGCGACTCCTCGGCCGGCTACACCTTC. Residues: CASSDSSAGYTF.

On this clone itself: The same CDR3 arises from other DNA sequences in this sample as well. This chain links TRBV2 with TRBJ2-7, with TRBD2 as a possible D gene (5 bases). The germline V gene has CDR1 SNHLY and CDR2 FYNNEI. Trimming took 3 bases from V and 0 from J, leaving 9 bases between them. The CDR3 is made up of 14 amino acids. Here the CDR3 reads CASSDAGLSYEQYF. CDR3 DNA sequence: TGTGCCAGCAGTGATGCAGGACTCTCCTACGAGCAGTACTTC. The full variable domain, its missing parts supplied by reference TRBV2 and TRBJ2-7, is EPEVTQTPSHQVTQMGQEVILRCVPISNHLYFYWYRQILGQKVEFLVSFYNNEISEKSEIFDDQFSVERPDGSNFTLKIRSTKLEDSAMYFCASSDAGLSYEQYFGPGTRLTVT.

This chain uses TRBV15 with TRBJ2-3, with TRBD2 matching over 9 bases. J gave up 7 bases and V 5 bases, and 10 bases lay outside the gene matches. The CDR3 totals 15 residues. The germline gives CDR1 LNHNV, CDR2 YYDKDF (reference sequence). CDR3 DNA: TGTGCCACCAGCGGGTTAGCGGGAGCTTCATATACGCAGTATTTT. Its translation is CATSGLAGASYTQYF.

The chain employs TRBV29-1 and TRBJ2-1; 7 nucleotides match TRBD2. Germline values: CDR1 SQVTM, CDR2 ANQGSEA. The CDR3 contains 13 residues. V was clipped by 0 bases and J by 8 bases; unmatched bases: 4. CDR3 in amino acids: CSVEEAGSDEQFF. CDR3 in DNA: TGCAGCGTTGAAGAAGCGGGGTCCGATGAGCAGTTCTTC.

The chain has TRBV5-6 and TRBJ2-1; possible D gene TRBD2, 6 bases. V was pared by 0 bases and J by 4 bases, with 11 bases between. This CDR3 spans 15 amino acids. Germline loops: CDR1 SGHDT, CDR2 YYEEEE. Here the CDR3 reads CASSLESGGYNEQFF. CDR3 bases: TGTGCCAGCAGCTTGGAATCCGGAGGGTACAATGAGCAGTTCTTC.

The chain carries TRBV5-4 and TRBJ2-3, with 12 bases that match TRBD1. The CDR3 runs to 15 residues. The trim removed 5 bases at V and 4 bases at J, leaving 5 bases unmatched. The germline V gene has CDR1 SGHNT and CDR2 YYREEE (reference sequence). The CDR3 protein is CASSPGTGGADTQYF. Here the CDR3 DNA reads TGTGCCAGCAGTCCCGGGACAGGGGGCGCAGATACGCAGTATTTT.

This clone occurred once. The V and J genes are TRBV9 and TRBJ2-3, with 8 nucleotides matching TRBD1. V dropped 0 bases and J dropped 8; count of bases not matched to a gene: 11. CDR3 length: 16 amino acids. The germline gives CDR1 SGDLS, CDR2 YYNGEE. The CDR3 DNA reads TGTGCCAGCAGCGTAGGGGGACAGGAGCTTTTGGCTACGCAGTATTTT. It translates to CASSVGGQELLATQYF.

The rearrangement links TRBV19 to TRBJ2-2; TRBD1 agrees at 9 bases. The germline gives CDR1 LNHDA, CDR2 SQIVND (reference sequence). The trim removed 7 bases at V and 6 bases at J, leaving 6 bases unmatched. The length of the CDR3 is 14 residues. This CDR3 reads CASIRTGEAGELFF. The CDR3 coding sequence is TGTGCCAGTATTAGGACAGGGGAAGCCGGGGAGCTGTTTTTT.

The genes are TRBV6-1 and TRBJ1-1; D is ambiguous. Germline V lookup: CDR1 MNHNS, CDR2 SASEGT. The length of the CDR3 is 13 residues. The V end was cut by 2 bases, the J end by 6 bases, with 10 bases between. CDR3 DNA: TGTGCCAGCAGTGAATTTGAAGCCCCTGAAGCTTTCTTT. Amino acid sequence: CASSEFEAPEAFF.

This clone has only one observation. This chain uses TRBV5-8 with TRBJ2-7; 10 nucleotides align to TRBD1. The CDR3 extends over 15 amino acids. Germline-derived CDR1 and CDR2 are SGHTS and YDEGEE. The V segment lost 2 bases and the J segment 3 bases; nucleotides outside the gene matches: 5. The CDR3 sequence is CASSFRGQGLYEQYF. For the CDR3, the DNA is TGTGCCAGCAGCTTTCGGGGACAGGGGCTCTACGAGCAGTACTTC.

CDR3 DNA sequence: TGTGCCAGCAGCCCCGGCGGAGATGAGCAGTTCTTC. Residues: CASSPGGDEQFF. This rearrangement joins TRBV6-5 to TRBJ2-1; D is ambiguous. V gave up 6 bases and J gave up 8 bases, with 11 bases separating them. CDR1 is MNHEY, CDR2 SVGAGI, per germline. The CDR3 is 12 amino acids.

The chain combines TRBV27 with TRBJ2-7, with D maybe TRBD1 (5 bases). Germline CDR1 and CDR2: MNHEY and SMNVEV (reference sequence). This CDR3 contains 14 residues. V lost 4 bases, J lost 2 bases, and 12 bases lay in between. The CDR3 sequence: CASSYQGPTYEQYF. As DNA, the CDR3 is TGTGCCAGCAGTTATCAGGGTCCAACCTACGAGCAGTACTTC.

This sequence joins TRBV9 and TRBJ2-4, with D unresolved. Germline V lookup: CDR1 SGDLS, CDR2 YYNGEE. V was cut by 8 bases and J by 5 bases, with 14 bases left in between. The CDR3 totals 13 residues. CDR3 in amino acids: CASSKGHENIQYF. The CDR3 nucleotides are TGTGCCAGTAGTAAGGGTCACGAAAACATTCAGTACTTC.

The V gene is TRBV29-1, the J gene TRBJ1-6, with D possibly TRBD1 on 6 matching bases. The CDR3 totals 12 residues. V was pared by 7 bases and J by 7 bases, with 11 bases between. CDR1 is SQVTM, CDR2 ANQGSEA, per germline. CDR3 nucleotides: TGCAGCGCGCGGGACAAAAATTCACCCCTCCACTTT. It codes for CSARDKNSPLHF.

V and J are TRBV19 and TRBJ2-1, with unresolved D. The V end lost 0 bases, the J end lost 10 bases, and 16 bases lay between the germline ends. The CDR3 contains 15 residues. Germline CDR1 LNHDA, CDR2 SQIVND (reference sequence). DNA of the CDR3: TGTGCCAGTAGTATAGACGACCTCCTTGTGAGGGAGCAGTTCTTC. Protein sequence: CASSIDDLLVREQFF.

The chain combines TRBV6-1 with TRBJ2-7; D not resolved. V was cut by 1 base and J by 7 bases, with 11 bases left in between. CDR3 length: 13 amino acids. Germline V gene lookup returns CDR1 MNHNS and CDR2 SASEGT. Written as DNA, the CDR3 is TGTGCCAGCAGTGAAGTGGTTCATGGGGAGCAGTACTTC. Protein sequence: CASSEVVHGEQYF.

The chain has TRBV4-1 and TRBJ2-1, with a possible D match to TRBD2 (6 bases). CDR3 size: 15 residues. The germline V gene encodes CDR1 MGHRA and CDR2 YSYEKL. V was pared by 0 bases and J by 8 bases, with 14 bases between. CDR3 DNA sequence: TGCGCCAGCAGCCAAGAGGGGGGAGGCTCGGATGAGCAGTTCTTC. Protein product: CASSQEGGGSDEQFF.

The chain links TRBV5-3 to TRBJ1-2; 9 bases are shared with TRBD1. TRBV5-3 is labeled an ORF, and its function is uncertain. The trim removed 0 bases at V and 7 bases at J, leaving 4 bases unmatched. This CDR3 is 14 amino acids long. The CDR3 DNA reads as TGTGCCAGAAGCTTGGATGACAGGGGGTTTGGCTACACCTTC. Translated, it gives CARSLDDRGFGYTF.